This TCR beta chain was sequenced for a study of blood T cell repertoires in COVID-19. Study-wide context: Sample material is recorded as cDNA or gDNA derived from T cells, B-cell-depleted T cells, or PBMCs.

In the authors' methods: Estimated nucleated cell counts came from reference gene primer amplification. The table came from immunoSEQ multiplex PCR; TCRdb's copy has only in-frame clones and leaves some out. The DNA gave D and trimming, while V, J and clone size come from that table. The repertoire holds tens of thousands of clones, with approximately 89% as singletons. In germline, CDR1 is LNHDA, CDR2 SQIVND (reference sequence). J was trimmed by 1 base and V by 4 bases; bases with no gene match: 7. The CDR3 is 16 residues long. The sample comprised peripheral blood. The chain employs TRBV19 and TRBJ2-3; the match to TRBD2 covers 8 bases. The TCR was taken from an elderly man with acute or convalescent COVID-19. The CDR3 loop reads CASSNLRGVGTDTQYF. In nucleotides, the CDR3 is TGTGCCAGTAGTAACCTGCGGGGGGTGGGCACAGATACGCAGTATTTT.